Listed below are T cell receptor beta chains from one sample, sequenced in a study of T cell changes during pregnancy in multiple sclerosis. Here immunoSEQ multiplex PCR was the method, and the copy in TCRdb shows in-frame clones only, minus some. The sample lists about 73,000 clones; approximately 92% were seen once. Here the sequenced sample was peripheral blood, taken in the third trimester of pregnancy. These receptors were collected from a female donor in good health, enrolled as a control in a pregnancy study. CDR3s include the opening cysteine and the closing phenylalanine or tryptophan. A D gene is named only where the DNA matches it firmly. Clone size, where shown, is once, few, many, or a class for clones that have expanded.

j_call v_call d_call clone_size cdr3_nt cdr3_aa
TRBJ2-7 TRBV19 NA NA TGTGCCAGTGCTCGGGGGACCGTTAGCTACGAGCAGTACTTC CASARGTVSYEQYF
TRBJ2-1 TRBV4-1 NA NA TGCGCCAGCAGCCGAGAGACAGCTTACTACAATGAGCAGTTCTTC CASSRETAYYNEQFF
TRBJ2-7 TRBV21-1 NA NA TGTGCCAGCAGCAAGCAGGGGAGCTCCTACGAGCAGTACTTC CASSKQGSSYEQYF
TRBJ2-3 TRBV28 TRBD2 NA TGTGCCAGCAGTTTCGCCCTAGCGGGGGGCCTTCGTCCGCAGTATTTT CASSFALAGGLRPQYF
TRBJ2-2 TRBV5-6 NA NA TGTGCCAGCAGCTTACGAGGGCGGGTGGTGAACACCGGGGAGCTGTTTTTT CASSLRGRVVNTGELFF
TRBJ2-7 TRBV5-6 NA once TGTGCCAGCAGCTTGGCCTGGCATGAGCAGTACTTC CASSLAWHEQYF
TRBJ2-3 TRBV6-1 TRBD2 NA TGTGCCAGCAAACTAGCGGAAATTAGCACAGATACGCAGTATTTT CASKLAEISTDTQYF
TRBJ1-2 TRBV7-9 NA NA TGTGCCAGCAGCTTAGCGCCCCGGGTTGATGGCTACACCTTC CASSLAPRVDGYTF
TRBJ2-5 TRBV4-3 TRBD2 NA TGCGCCAGCAGCCAAGATCGTCTAGCGGGAGGGAATCAAGAGACCCAGTACTTC CASSQDRLAGGNQETQYF
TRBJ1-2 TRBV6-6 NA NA TGTGCCAGCAGTTACTCTTCCGGGGGATATGGCTACACCTTC CASSYSSGGYGYTF
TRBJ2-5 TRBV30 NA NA TGTGCCTGGAGTGTATGGTCCGGGGTGAGGGAGACCCAGTACTTC CAWSVWSGVRETQYF
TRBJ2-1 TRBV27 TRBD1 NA TGTGCCAGCAGTCCTCGGACAGGGGGAAACAATGAGCAGTTCTTC CASSPRTGGNNEQFF
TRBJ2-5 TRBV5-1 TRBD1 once TGCGCCAGCAGCCAGGCAGGGGGTCAAGAGACCCAGTACTTC CASSQAGGQETQYF
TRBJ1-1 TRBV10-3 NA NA TGTGCCATCAGTGAGGGACAGAAGAACACTGAAGCTTTCTTT CAISEGQKNTEAFF
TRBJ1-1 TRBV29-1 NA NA TGCAGCGTCCGAAGGGGGACGGGGAACACTGAAGCTTTCTTT CSVRRGTGNTEAFF
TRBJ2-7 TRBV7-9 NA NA TGTGCCAGCAGCTTATCCAACTCCTACGAGCAGTACTTC CASSLSNSYEQYF
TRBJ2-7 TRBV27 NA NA TGTGCCAGCAGTTTACAGGGGCTCACCTACGAGCAGTACTTC CASSLQGLTYEQYF
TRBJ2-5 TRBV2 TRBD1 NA TGTGCCAGCAAAAAACGCCAGGGGGACGAACACTTC CASKKRQGDEHF
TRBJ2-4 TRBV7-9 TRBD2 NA TGTGCCAGCAGCCCCTCAGGGACTAGCGGAAGCATTCAGTACTTC CASSPSGTSGSIQYF
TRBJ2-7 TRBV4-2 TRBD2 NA TGTGCCAGCAGGGTAGCGGGGGCGACCACCTACGAGCAGTACTTC CASRVAGATTYEQYF
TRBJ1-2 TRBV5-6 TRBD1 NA TGTGCCAGCAGCCTCCACAGGGGAAACTATGGCTACACCTTC CASSLHRGNYGYTF
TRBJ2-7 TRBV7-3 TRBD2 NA TGTGCCAGCAGCCCCCTAGCGGGATCCTACGAGCAGTACTTC CASSPLAGSYEQYF
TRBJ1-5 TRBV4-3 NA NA TGCGCCAGCAGCCAAGTTGCCTATAGCAATCAGCCCCAGCATTTT CASSQVAYSNQPQHF
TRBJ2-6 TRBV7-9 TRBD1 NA TGTGCCAGCAGGCCATCCGGGACAGGGGGATCGGGGGCCAACGTCCTGACTTTC CASRPSGTGGSGANVLTF
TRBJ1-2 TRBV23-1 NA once TGCGCCAGCAGTCCAAAAGGGGCCAGACCCCTTGGCTACACCTTC CASSPKGARPLGYTF
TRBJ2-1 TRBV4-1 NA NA TGCGCCAGCAGCCAACCCTGGGGGCTTGGGAATGAGCAGTTCTTC CASSQPWGLGNEQFF
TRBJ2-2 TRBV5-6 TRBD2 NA TGTGCCAGCAGCTTCCTACTAGCGGGAGGGCCGGCCGGGGAGCTGTTTTTT CASSFLLAGGPAGELFF
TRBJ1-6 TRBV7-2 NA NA TGTGCCAGCAGCGGACACACAGGGTTGAGAACACCCCTCCACTTT CASSGHTGLRTPLHF
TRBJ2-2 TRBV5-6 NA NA TGTGCCAGCAGCCCGGAGGGCTCCGGGGAGCTGTTTTTT CASSPEGSGELFF
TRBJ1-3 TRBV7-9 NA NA TGTGCCAGCAGCACTCGACAGACTTACTCTGGAAACACCATATATTTT CASSTRQTYSGNTIYF
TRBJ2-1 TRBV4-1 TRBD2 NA TGCGCCAGCAGCCAACCTACTAGCGGGAGGTGGAGTGAGCAGTTCTTC CASSQPTSGRWSEQFF
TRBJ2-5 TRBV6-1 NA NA TGTGCCAGCAGTGAAAGGGCAGGGATGGAGACCCAGTACTTC CASSERAGMETQYF
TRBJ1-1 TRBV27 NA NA TGTGCCAGCCGTGGCAGGGGAAATGAAGCTTTCTTT CASRGRGNEAFF
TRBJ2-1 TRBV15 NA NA TGTGCCACCAGTGGAAGCAACAGGGACAATGAGCAGTTCTTC CATSGSNRDNEQFF
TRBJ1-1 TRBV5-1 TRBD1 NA TGCGCCAGCAGCTTGGATAGACAGGGATGGGACACTGAAGCTTTCTTT CASSLDRQGWDTEAFF
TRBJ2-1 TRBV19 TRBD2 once TGTGCCAGCACCCTAGCGGGGGCCTACAATGAGCAGTTCTTC CASTLAGAYNEQFF
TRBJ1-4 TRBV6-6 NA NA TGTGCCAGCAGTTACTTAGGGGGTGAAAAACTGTTTTTT CASSYLGGEKLFF
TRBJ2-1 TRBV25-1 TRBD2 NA TGTGCCAGCACCGGGACTAGCGGCTACAATGAGCAGTTCTTC CASTGTSGYNEQFF
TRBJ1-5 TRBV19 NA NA TGTGCCAGTAGTACCGAAACAGGGTACCAGCCCCAGCATTTT CASSTETGYQPQHF
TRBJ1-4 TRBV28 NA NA TGTGCCAGCAGAGACCAGGGCTCTGAAAAACTGTTTTTT CASRDQGSEKLFF
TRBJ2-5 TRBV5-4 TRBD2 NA TGTGCCAGCAGCCTAGTACCGGGGGGGGTAGAGACCCAGTACTTC CASSLVPGGVETQYF
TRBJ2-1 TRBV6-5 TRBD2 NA TGTGCCAGCAGCGGGGCTAGCGGGAGAGTCAATGAGCAGTTCTTC CASSGASGRVNEQFF
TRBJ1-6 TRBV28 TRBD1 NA TGTGCCAGCAGTGGCTCCGGGACAGAGGAAATATACGGGAATTCACCCCTCCACTTT CASSGSGTEEIYGNSPLHF
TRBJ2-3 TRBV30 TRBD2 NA TGTGCCTGGGGGACTAGCGGGGTAGCGGATACGCAGTATTTT CAWGTSGVADTQYF
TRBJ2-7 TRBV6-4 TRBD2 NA TGTGCCAGCAGTGAGACTAGCGGGAGCTACGAGCAGTACTTC CASSETSGSYEQYF
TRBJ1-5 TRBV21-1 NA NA TGTGCCAGCAGCATAGACAGGACTAATCAGCCCCAGCATTTT CASSIDRTNQPQHF
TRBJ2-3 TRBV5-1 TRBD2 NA TGCGCCAGCAGCAGGGGGACTAGCGGGGGTAGGGATACGCAGTATTTT CASSRGTSGGRDTQYF
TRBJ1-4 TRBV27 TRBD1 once TGTGCCAGCAGTCCCACACAGGGGATGGGTGAAAAACTGTTTTTT CASSPTQGMGEKLFF
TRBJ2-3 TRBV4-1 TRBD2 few TGCGCCAGCAGCCAAGGGTCAGCGGGGGGGCGGGCAGATACGCAGTATTTT CASSQGSAGGRADTQYF
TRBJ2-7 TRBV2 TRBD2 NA TGTGCCAGCAGACCCGGACTAGCGGGAGATGAGCAGTACTTC CASRPGLAGDEQYF
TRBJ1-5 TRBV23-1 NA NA TGCGCCAGCCCCTGGGGCCACGCAAATCAGCCCCAGCATTTT CASPWGHANQPQHF
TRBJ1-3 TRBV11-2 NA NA TGTGCCAGCAGCTCCTTTCGGGGGGCTGGAAACACCATATATTTT CASSSFRGAGNTIYF
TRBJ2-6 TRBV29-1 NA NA TGCAGCGTGGACAGCAGCTCTGGGGCCAACGTCCTGACTTTC CSVDSSSGANVLTF
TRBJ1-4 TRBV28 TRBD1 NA TGTGCCAGCAGTTCCCCCTGGGACAGAAATAATGAAAAACTGTTTTTT CASSSPWDRNNEKLFF
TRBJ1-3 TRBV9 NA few TGTGCCAGCAGCGCCTTCGAACAGGTTTTCTCTGGAAACACCATATATTTT CASSAFEQVFSGNTIYF
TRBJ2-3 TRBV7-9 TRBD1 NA TGTGCCAGCGGGCAAGACTTCCGGGACAGGGGGCGATATACGCAGTATTTT CASGQDFRDRGRYTQYF
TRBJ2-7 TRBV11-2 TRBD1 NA TGTGCCAGCAGCTTAGGACAGGGGGCATTGTACGAGCAGTACTTC CASSLGQGALYEQYF